This entry lists 10 T cell receptor beta chains sequenced from one sample in a study of blood T cells in healthy people across ages (dated by TCRdb to the mid-2010s). Library preparation was by 5' RACE. Sequenced using an Illumina HiSeq 2500. A second PCR of about 6 to 11 cycles was performed with a sample-barcoded 5' primer and a J-beta primer mix. The public reads were run again by TCRdb, first through fastp at Q25 and then through MiXCR, and only productive beta chains were kept. Under each unique CDR3 protein, matching rows form one entry showing the most common genes and DNA. This sample comprises about a million distinct CDR3 sequences, around two fifths of them detected only once. The biggest ten clones account for around 14% of the sample. Sequencing was carried out using blood. The receptors here all came from a man in his late teens or twenties in good health.

This chain connects TRBV6-5 to TRBJ1-1; D may be TRBD1 (5 bases). This CDR3 is 13 amino acids long. Per the germline V gene, CDR1 is MNHEY and CDR2 is SVGAGI. V lost 2 bases to trimming and J lost 4 bases, with 8 bases between them. CDR3 nucleotides: TGTGCCAGCAGTTACGATGGGACCACTGAAGCTTTCTTT. Its translation is CASSYDGTTEAFF.

This clonotype has just a few counts. The rearrangement uses TRBV7-2 and TRBJ2-3, with D perhaps TRBD1 or TRBD2 (6 bases each). The ends were cut back, 1 base at V and 4 bases at J, with 12 bases in the middle. CDR1 and CDR2 from the germline V gene are SGHTA and FQGNSA. The CDR3 consists of 15 residues. The CDR3 protein is CASSLVGGQADTQYF. The CDR3 DNA follows: TGTGCCAGCAGCTTAGTAGGGGGGCAGGCAGATACGCAGTATTTT.

The chain employs TRBV4-1 and TRBJ2-2, with D hard to call. V was pared by 3 bases and J by 0 bases, with 14 bases between. The CDR3 loop spans 17 amino acids. Per the germline V gene, CDR1 is MGHRA and CDR2 is YSYEKL. The CDR3 nucleotides read TGCGCCAGCAGCCACCCGCAAGACAATGCGAACACCGGGGAGCTGTTTTTT. Its protein product is CASSHPQDNANTGELFF.

The J gene is TRBJ2-2, the V gene TRBV4-2; 8 bases are a match to TRBD2. Germline assignment: CDR1 LGHNA and CDR2 YNFKEQ. The CDR3 consists of 18 residues. The V gene end was trimmed by 0 bases and the J gene end by 0 bases; junction bases not matched to a gene: 6. Written as DNA, the CDR3 is TGTGCCAGCAGCCAAGATACAGCGGGGGCCACGAACACCGGGGAGCTGTTTTTT. Translation gives CASSQDTAGATNTGELFF.

This chain joins TRBV7-2 and TRBJ2-1; D unresolved. Germline V gives CDR1 SGHTA, CDR2 FQGNSA. The CDR3 loop spans 15 amino acids. Trimming left V 1 base short and J 6 bases short, with 13 bases between. The CDR3 loop reads CASSLGHGTCNEQFF. Here the CDR3 DNA reads TGTGCCAGCAGCTTAGGACACGGTACGTGCAATGAGCAGTTCTTC.

The chain carries TRBV7-8 and TRBJ1-5, with D perhaps matching TRBD1 (6 bases). Germline assignment: CDR1 SGHVS and CDR2 FQNEAQ. The CDR3 is 16 amino acids. V lost 0 bases, J lost 0 bases, and 9 bases lay in between. CDR3 in DNA: TGTGCCAGCAGCTTAGCTGGGGGGGCTAGCAATCAGCCCCAGCATTTT. Amino acid sequence: CASSLAGGASNQPQHF.

This chain connects TRBV7-2 to TRBJ2-7; D call uncertain. V lost 5 bases, J lost 0 bases, and 14 bases lay in between. The CDR3 has 15 residues. Germline CDR1 SGHTA, CDR2 FQGNSA. In DNA form, the CDR3 reads TGTGCCAGCAGCCGCCAGTGGTCTGCCTCCTACGAGCAGTACTTC. It encodes CASSRQWSASYEQYF.

V and J are TRBV29-1 and TRBJ2-3, with D maybe TRBD1 (5 bases). CDR3 length: 15 amino acids. Trimming pared 6 bases from V and 4 bases from J, leaving 20 bases between. The V gene's germline CDR1 is SQVTM and CDR2 ANQGSEA. CDR3: CSVTARQGYADTQYF. CDR3 coding DNA: TGCAGCGTCACGGCCAGGCAGGGCTACGCAGATACGCAGTATTTT.

The J gene is TRBJ1-1, the V gene TRBV7-2, with D perhaps matching TRBD1 (5 bases). The CDR3 covers 16 residues. The V end was cut by 4 bases, the J end by 0 bases, with 15 bases between. The V gene's germline CDR1 is SGHTA and CDR2 FQGNSA. The CDR3 DNA reads as TGTGCCAGCAGCTCACGCAGGGCTATTATGAACACTGAAGCTTTCTTT. Translating gives CASSSRRAIMNTEAFF.

This clonotype was observed a handful of times. The chain couples TRBV6-6 to TRBJ2-4, with D hard to call. The V gene lost 4 bases and the J gene lost 6 bases, with 4 bases spanning the gap. CDR1 MNHNY and CDR2 SVGAGI come from the germline V gene (reference sequence). The CDR3 sequence is 11 residues long. The CDR3 spells CASSSSNIQYF. CDR3 bases: TGTGCCAGCAGTTCCTCAAACATTCAGTACTTC.